This T cell receptor (beta chain) was found in a study of Graves' ophthalmopathy and Graves' hyperthyroidism (dated by TCRdb to the late 2010s). At the level of the whole study: Peripheral blood samples were taken at the time of initial diagnosis, before any treatment was given. The independent validation cohort included about 19 hyperthyroidism patients plus 17 patients who later progressed from hyperthyroidism to ophthalmopathy. To tell Graves' ophthalmopathy apart from Graves' hyperthyroidism, and to predict which patients would progress to ophthalmopathy, the study relied on TCR beta repertoire signatures. After sampling, hyperthyroidism patients received methimazole starting at 30 mg daily, and ophthalmopathy patients received high-dose intravenous methylprednisolone. In five or six hyperthyroidism patients, the T-cell repertoire of thyroid tissue was compared with the T-cell repertoire of blood. In total, around 130 blood samples were TCR-sequenced: some 40 ophthalmopathy, some 72 hyperthyroidism and about 17 hyperthyroidism-to-ophthalmopathy patients. To explore V-J signatures that separate ophthalmopathy from hyperthyroidism, a discovery set of about a hundred patients was enrolled, consisting of about 45 with ophthalmopathy and 55 to 65 with stable hyperthyroidism.

TCR beta CDR3 regions were amplified from RNA transcripts for repertoire sequencing. A first-round RT-PCR used HTBI primers with the Qiagen OneStep RT-PCR kit, followed by a second-round multiplex PCR, size selection and purification. Libraries were sequenced on an Illumina HiSeq2000 using paired-end 100 bp reads. Per the original workflow: SOAPnuke was used to process the reads, throwing out any read that had adapters, had uncalled bases, had a mean Phred below 15, or lacked an exact constant-primer or identifier match. COPE v1.2.5 was used to merge high-quality paired reads. Clonotypes were defined as unique nucleotide sequences and were aligned to IMGT TRB V, D and J references using MiTCR v1.1. Only V-J combinations with frequency above 0.0001 were analysed, covering more than 99% of repertoires. For each V-J combination, a TCR clonal expansion and chaos score was defined as F50 clonal expansion divided by the chaos observed in the TCRdist matrix. Welch's t-statistics and random forest were used to reduce features to over ten V-J combinations, which were fed into a naive Bayes classifier. The similarity between thyroid and blood repertoires was quantified using the Morisita-Horn index. The raw public data were reprocessed by TCRdb itself: fastp quality trimming at Q25, MiXCR clonotype calling, in-frame beta chains only. When rows share a CDR3 protein, they turn into one entry using the most common DNA and genes. The V and J calls were determined by TCRdb, not by the authors. Present in this sample are 740,000 or so distinct CDR3 sequences, about 44% of which were seen just once. Of the sample, 44% falls within the top ten clones.

As concerns this clonotype: It lacks a known antigen. No base qualities exist here, and no much larger clone lies one base off it.

The ophthalmopathy patients had moderately to severely active disease, with a Clinical Activity Score of 3 or higher, a NOSPECS grade of 4 or higher, and a disease duration of less than 3 months. Patients with other autoimmune diseases, uncontrolled infections, pregnancy or lactation were excluded from the study. Diagnosis relied on clinical symptoms, serum thyroxine, TRAb, thyroid ultrasound and orbital computed tomography. Ficoll-Paque density gradient centrifugation was used to isolate PBMCs from under 11 ml of fresh peripheral blood. Trizol reagent was used to extract the total RNA, and its quality was then checked on an Agilent 2100 Bioanalyzer. Taken from cysteine to phenylalanine, the CDR3 has 12 residues. Left in the record is the CDR3 DNA by itself, 36 bases read in frame from the first base. Trimming takes 2 bases from V and 2 bases from J, and the germline ends sit 7 bases apart. CDR1 and CDR2 were assigned from the germline V gene (reference sequence) as GTSNPN and SVGIG.

General findings and caveats noted by the study authors: No statistical method was used to predetermine the sample size, and group allocation was not hidden from the investigators. In validation, the model predicted ophthalmopathy progression with 70.59% sensitivity and about 73% specificity; roughly 12 predicted patients were CT-confirmed with GO in a median of 6.5 months. Among expanded thyroid clonotypes with frequency above 0.001, most also showed up in blood, which suggests that blood repertoires may reflect the thyroid immune response. In cross-validation, the 13-signature model distinguished ophthalmopathy from stable hyperthyroidism with approximately 90% sensitivity and roughly 81% specificity, while in the test set the corresponding values were approximately 79% and 70%.

The sequenced material came from peripheral blood. The chain is made from TRBV30 and TRBJ2-7, with no confidently assigned D gene. The origin of this receptor is an adult man with Graves' ophthalmopathy. Here the CDR3 is given as CAWSLTTYEQYF. The DNA sequence reads TGTGCCTGGAGTTTAACAACCTACGAGCAGTACTTC.